The entry that follows covers one TCR beta chain sequence. What it binds is not known. The assay was immunoSEQ multiplex PCR, and TCRdb's table has in-frame clones only and misses some. The sample contains about 680,000 clones, more than 70% of which appear only once. The CDR3 sequence is 15 residues long. Germline CDR1 and CDR2: SGHNT and YENEEA. Trimming cost V 5 bases and J 8 bases; bases outside gene matches: 10. The sample belongs to a study of Ad26.COV2.S vaccination and SARS-CoV-2 variants. Study-level background: The donor was enrolled in the Ad26.COV2.S arm of the COV1001 trial. Ad26.COV2.S given intramuscularly, once or twice 56 days apart. Study-wide points: Placebo recipients had lower spike-specific TCR breadth than vaccine recipients.

Treatment: over 15 received Ad26.COV2.S at low or high dose, single or two shots; 5 received placebo; per-sample allocation not given. All samples were drawn on day 63, counting from the first vaccine or placebo injection. This chain connects TRBV11-3 to TRBJ2-1; 9 bases line up with TRBD2. Material: peripheral blood, obtained in a trial of Ad26.COV2.S vaccine versus placebo. This TCR was recovered from a person between 18 and 65 years old who received the Ad26.COV2.S COVID-19 vaccine or a placebo. This CDR3 reads CASSLGLAGGDEQFF. The CDR3 coding sequence is TGTGCCAGCAGCCTGGGACTAGCTGGTGGCGATGAGCAGTTCTTC. The full variable domain, rest sourced from reference TRBV11-3 and TRBJ2-1, is EAGVVQSPRYKIIEKKQPVAFWCNPISGHNTLYWYLQNLGQGPELLIRYENEEAVDDSQLPKDRFSAERLKGVDSTLKIQPAELGDSAVYLCASSLGLAGGDEQFFGPGTRLTVL.